This T cell receptor beta chain originates from a study of blood T cell repertoires in COVID-19. Study-level background: COVID-19 samples from acute and convalescent phases originated in the United States, Italy and Spain.

This clone was detected once. CDR1 and CDR2 from the germline V gene are SGHNT and YYREEE (reference sequence). V lost 1 base and J lost 3, with 17 bases in between. The CDR3 consists of 17 residues. Original processing notes: Reference gene primer amplification gave nucleated cell count estimates. Sequencing used immunoSEQ multiplex PCR; TCRdb keeps in-frame clones, though not all of them. The DNA was the basis for D and trimming; V, J and clone size are from that table. Found here are tens of thousands of clones, 85% to 90% of them singletons; the top ten hold over 9%. The rearrangement uses TRBV5-4 and TRBJ1-5; tentative D call: TRBD1 (6 bases). This TCR derives from a woman in her thirties or forties who had recovered from COVID-19. Sequencing was carried out using PBMCs or T cells enriched from blood (not recorded which). DNA for the CDR3: TGTGCCAGCAGCTTGACGATCAACAGGGTGGTCAATCAGCCCCAGCATTTT. Translated, it gives CASSLTINRVVNQPQHF. The complete variable domain, with remaining parts taken from reference TRBV5-4 and TRBJ1-5, reads ETGVTQSPTHLIKTRGQQVTLRCSSQSGHNTVSWYQQALGQGPQFIFQYYREEENGRGNFPPRFSGLQFPNYSSELNVNALELDDSALYLCASSLTINRVVNQPQHFGDGTRLSIL.